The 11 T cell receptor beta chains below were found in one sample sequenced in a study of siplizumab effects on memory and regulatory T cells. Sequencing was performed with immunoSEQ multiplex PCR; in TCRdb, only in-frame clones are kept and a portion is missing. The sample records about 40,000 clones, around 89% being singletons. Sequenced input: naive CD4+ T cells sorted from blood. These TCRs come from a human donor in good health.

The CDR3 is CASSHDRDWSYGYTF. The CDR3 DNA reads as TGTGCCAGCAGCCACGACAGGGATTGGAGCTATGGCTACACCTTC. The chain employs TRBV5-4 and TRBJ1-2, with TRBD1 matching 7 bases. The CDR3 contains 15 residues. CDR1 is SGHNT and CDR2 is YYREEE in the germline V gene (reference sequence). Trimming cost V 4 bases and J 4 bases; bases outside gene matches: 10.

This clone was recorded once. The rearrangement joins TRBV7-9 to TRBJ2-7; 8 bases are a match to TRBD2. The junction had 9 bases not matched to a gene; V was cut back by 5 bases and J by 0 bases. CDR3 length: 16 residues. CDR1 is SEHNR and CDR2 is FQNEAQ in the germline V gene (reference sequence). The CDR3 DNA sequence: TGTGCCAGCAGCGCGCCGACTAGCGTCTCCTCCTACGAGCAGTACTTC. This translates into CASSAPTSVSSYEQYF.

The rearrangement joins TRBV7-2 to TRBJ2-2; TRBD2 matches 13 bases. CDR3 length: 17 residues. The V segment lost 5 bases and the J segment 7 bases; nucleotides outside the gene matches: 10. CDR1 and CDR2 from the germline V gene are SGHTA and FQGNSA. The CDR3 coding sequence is TGTGCCAGCAGCGGGGGACTAGCGGGGCGCTTAAACGGGGAGCTGTTTTTT. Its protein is CASSGGLAGRLNGELFF.

The CDR3 protein is CASSLFREGYTF. Here the CDR3 DNA reads TGTGCCAGCAGCTTATTTCGGGAGGGCTACACCTTC. The chain employs TRBV7-9 and TRBJ1-2; the D is unclear. The V end lost 2 bases, the J end lost 8 bases, and 9 bases lay between the germline ends. The CDR3 covers 12 residues. Germline-derived CDR1 and CDR2 are SEHNR and FQNEAQ (reference sequence).

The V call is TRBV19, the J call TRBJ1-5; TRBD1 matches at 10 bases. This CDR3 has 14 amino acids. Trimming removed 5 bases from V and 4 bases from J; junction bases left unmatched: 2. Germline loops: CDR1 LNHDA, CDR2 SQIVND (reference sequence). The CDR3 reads CASSWDRGNQPQHF. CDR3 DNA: TGTGCCAGTAGTTGGGACAGGGGAAATCAGCCCCAGCATTTT.

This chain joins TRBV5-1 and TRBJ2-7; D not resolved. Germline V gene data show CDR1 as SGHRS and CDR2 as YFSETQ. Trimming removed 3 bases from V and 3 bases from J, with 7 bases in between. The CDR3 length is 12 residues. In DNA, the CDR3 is TGCGCCAGCAGCTCCCGAATCTACGAGCAGTACTTC. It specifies CASSSRIYEQYF.

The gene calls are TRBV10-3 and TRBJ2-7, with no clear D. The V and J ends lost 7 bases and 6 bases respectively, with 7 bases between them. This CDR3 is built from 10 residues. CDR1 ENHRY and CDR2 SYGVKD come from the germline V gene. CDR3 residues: CAITRPEQYF. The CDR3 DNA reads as TGTGCCATCACCCGCCCCGAGCAGTACTTC.

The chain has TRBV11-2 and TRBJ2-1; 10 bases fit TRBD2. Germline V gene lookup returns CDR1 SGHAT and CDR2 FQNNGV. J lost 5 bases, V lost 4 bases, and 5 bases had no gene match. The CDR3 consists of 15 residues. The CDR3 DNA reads TGTGCCAGCAGCTCAATAGCGGGGGGTCACAATGAGCAGTTCTTC. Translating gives CASSSIAGGHNEQFF.

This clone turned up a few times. DNA of the CDR3: TGTGCCACCAGCAGGCAGTATGGGGGAAACACCATATATTTT. Translated: CATSRQYGGNTIYF. The V and J genes are TRBV15 and TRBJ1-3; D remains unclear. V lost 3 bases and J lost 4, with 10 bases in between. The V gene's germline CDR1 is LNHNV and CDR2 YYDKDF (reference sequence). The CDR3 has 14 amino acids.

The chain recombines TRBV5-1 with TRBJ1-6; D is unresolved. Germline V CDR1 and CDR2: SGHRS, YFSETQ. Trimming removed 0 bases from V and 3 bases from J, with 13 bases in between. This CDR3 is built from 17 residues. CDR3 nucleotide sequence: TGCGCCAGCAGCTTGGCGGCAGGAGACCTCTATAATTCACCCCTCCACTTT. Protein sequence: CASSLAAGDLYNSPLHF.

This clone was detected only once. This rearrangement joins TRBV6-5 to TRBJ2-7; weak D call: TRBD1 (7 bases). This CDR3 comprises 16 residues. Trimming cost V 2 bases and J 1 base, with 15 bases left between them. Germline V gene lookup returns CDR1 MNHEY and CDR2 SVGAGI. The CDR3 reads CASSYNGDSGSYEQYF. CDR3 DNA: TGTGCCAGCAGTTACAATGGGGACAGCGGGTCCTACGAGCAGTACTTC.